The entry below describes one TCR beta chain. Its antigen is as yet unknown. The data were obtained in a study of shared clonotypes between healthy human individuals. Overall study results and limits: It was the few donors that limited the genetic and exposure-history diversity represented.

Method: immunoSEQ multiplex PCR; TCRdb's copy keeps in-frame clones and lacks some. The sample gives roughly 1.4 million clones, just under 99% of which show up once; over 0.3% is in the top ten. Adult Caucasians living in Nashville, Tennessee made up all of the donors. The V gene's germline CDR1 is SGHVS and CDR2 FQNEAQ. The CDR3 runs to 13 residues. Unmatched junction bases numbered 2, after V lost 2 bases and J lost 5 bases. Sequencing was carried out using naive CD4+ T cells sorted from blood. Subset indicated: CD45RA+ positively selected. J is TRBJ2-5 and V is TRBV7-8; 7 positions agree with TRBD1. This TCR was recovered from a young man in good health. The CDR3 coding sequence is TGTGCCAGCAGCTTATCAGGGGGTGAGACCCAGTACTTC. This gives the protein CASSLSGGETQYF.